This T cell receptor (beta chain) is from a study of blood T cell repertoires in COVID-19 (dated by TCRdb to the early 2020s). Notes on the research overall: Samples covering the acute and convalescent phases of COVID-19 were provided by collaborators in the United States, Italy and Spain. The material from the prospective study consisted of cDNA or gDNA derived from T cells, B-cell-depleted T cells, or PBMCs. Deeply sampled blood TCRbeta repertoires from subjects exposed to, actively infected with, or recovered from COVID-19 were included in the dataset. A freely available public database, intended as a resource for researchers studying the immune response to SARS-CoV-2, is where the repertoires were released. The samples were drawn from two sources: the first 160 participants of the ongoing ImmuneRACE study, and 1,000 to 1,500 subjects contributed by 6 global collaborators. The sample metadata nearly always contained a de-identified subject ID, COVID-19 status, age in years and sex. HLA class I and class II types, where available, came from metadata supplied by the sample provider rather than from assay-based typing.

The germline V gene provides CDR1 SGHTA and CDR2 FQGTGA. V drops 6 bases and J drops 2 bases, leaving 14 bases in between. Including cysteine and phenylalanine, the CDR3 has 15 amino acids. The retained sequence is limited to the CDR3, 45 bases, with the frame set at the first base. Beyond this particular receptor, the publication reports: Clinical and demographic metadata were provided uncurated, with the amount varying by source and participant.

TCRbeta CDR3 regions were amplified from genomic DNA by means of the immunoSEQ Assay, a bias-controlled multiplex PCR. Processing in the source paper ran as follows. The number of nucleated cells in each sample was estimated by amplification of reference gene primers within the assay. To quantify the absolute abundance of each unique TCRbeta CDR3 rearrangement, sequence reads were collapsed and filtered. For each sample, productive Simpson clonality was calculated as the square root of Simpson's diversity index over productive rearrangements. TCRdb provides this immuneACCESS table in a form limited to in-frame rearrangements. Some clones are lacking; in checked studies, under half of them reflect an unresolved V gene, and why the rest are absent is not known. That table gives V, J and clone size, and the DNA gave D and trimming. The sample profile shows roughly 280,000 clones; roughly 87% of them were found once. Jointly, the top ten make up 2.2% of the sample.

Samples from volunteer blood donors who had recovered from COVID-19 were contributed by a second Seattle source. The collaborating institutions used their own protocols to collect whole blood in K2EDTA tubes. For TCRbeta analysis, collaborator samples were shipped as frozen whole blood, as isolated PBMCs, or as DNA extracted from either sample type. For this clone: The antigen it recognizes is unknown. No base qualities exist here, and no much larger clone lies one base off it.

The sample was peripheral blood. This receptor was obtained from a woman aged 45 to 65 who had recovered from COVID-19. The chain is encoded by TRBV7-3 joined to TRBJ2-1, and possibly TRBD2, on 7 matching bases. Here the CDR3 is given as CASSLGGGAYNEQFF. The bases read TGTGCCAGCAGTCTAGGCGGGGGCGCCTACAATGAGCAGTTCTTC.